The clone carrying this T cell receptor (beta chain) has more than one count but fewer than ten. Its antigen is as yet unknown. MiXCR, applied by TCRdb to the 5' RACE reads, yields one record per CDR3 protein. The sample lists some 290,000 distinct CDR3 sequences, about 17% seen once, with approximately 23% in the top ten. The CDR3 loop spans 15 amino acids. The germline V gene encodes CDR1 SGHDT and CDR2 YYEEEE. With V trimmed by 6 bases and J by 4 bases, 11 bases remained unmatched. This entry comes from a study of T-cell memory formation after mild COVID-19. Study information: Clustering of TCRs was largely donor specific.

Study-wide points: Unconfirmed was the SARS-CoV-2 specificity of second-wave clones that peaked on day 37. Clones contracting day 15 to 85 were balanced CD4/CD8; later expanders leaned CD4+.

Sequencing used PBMCs or a T cell subset sorted from them (not recorded which). The chain joins TRBV5-6 to TRBJ1-1; TRBD1 matches 8 bases. The receptor comes from a man between 18 and 29 years old who had mild COVID-19 (a few samples of this study predate the infection). Cell type and time point are not known. The CDR3 region is CASTKYLQGGTEAFF. The CDR3 coding sequence is TGTGCCAGCACCAAGTACTTACAGGGGGGCACTGAAGCTTTCTTT.